Listed below are T cell receptor beta chains from one sample, sequenced in a study of CD8+CD57+ T cells in acquired aplastic anemia. TCRdb reprocessed the reads via MiXCR and lists one record per CDR3 protein. The sample shows hundreds of thousands of distinct CDR3 sequences, roughly 34% of them seen only once. The sample was sorted CD4+, CD8+, or CD8+CD57+ T cells (not recorded which) from PBMCs. These receptors were collected from a human donor with aplastic anemia. CDR3s include the opening cysteine and the closing phenylalanine or tryptophan. Fields, in order: V gene, J gene, CDR3 protein.

TRBV15	TRBJ2-2	CATSRVGTGVSGELFF
TRBV19	TRBJ2-2	CASSMGLDNTGELFF
TRBV6-5	TRBJ1-2	CASSLYGTGAYGYTF
TRBV10-3	TRBJ1-2	CAISESEAGYTF
TRBV6-1	TRBJ1-2	CASSEAGTGSNYGYTF
TRBV7-9	TRBJ2-5	CASSLNEETQYF
TRBV28	TRBJ2-5	CASSLEREGQLAQYF
TRBV19	TRBJ2-3	CASTGPGTQIGTQYF
TRBV6-5	TRBJ1-1	CASSYSGGGYTEAFF
TRBV11-2	TRBJ1-4	CASSLEAMGGREKLFF
TRBV5-4	TRBJ2-5	CASSLELAGAQETQYF
TRBV4-1	TRBJ2-2	CASSQESGRHTGELFF
TRBV4-1	TRBJ1-1	CASSQPTKDRGRGAFF
TRBV19	TRBJ1-5	CASSIDRGRGQPQHF
TRBV15	TRBJ1-1	CATSRVLTGSEAFF
TRBV15	TRBJ1-4	CATSRGRVNEKLFF
TRBV10-3	TRBJ1-5	CAISDFKGGHSNQPQHF
TRBV28	TRBJ1-5	CASSRVGQPQHF
TRBV4-2	TRBJ2-3	CASSQELAGTDTQYF
TRBV6-4	TRBJ2-1	CASSDITGTKYNEQFF
TRBV7-2	TRBJ2-5	CASSSSLGGRETQYF
TRBV29-1	TRBJ2-7	CSVVGLAGVHEQYF
TRBV14	TRBJ1-6	CASSGGYSPLHF
TRBV29-1	TRBJ2-7	CSVASAHDRFGEQYF
TRBV9	TRBJ2-7	CASSVGDNSYEQYF
TRBV29-1	TRBJ1-2	CSVSSTPRDRYGYTF
TRBV2	TRBJ2-2	CASSDRGDTGELFF
TRBV25-1	TRBJ2-7	CASSESMGPQYEQYF